The 2 T cell receptor beta chains listed next were all sequenced from one sample in a study of CD8 T cells in ankylosing spondylitis. TCRdb re-called the 5' RACE reads with MiXCR, one entry per CDR3 protein. The sample records 230,000 or so distinct CDR3 sequences, more than 15% being singletons. Sequencing used blood, either unsorted or a sorted T cell fraction (not recorded which). These receptors all come from a male donor with ankylosing spondylitis or in good health (not recorded which).

Only a few counts were recorded for this clonotype. This chain links TRBV6-5 with TRBJ1-5; 7 bases align to TRBD1. CDR1 is MNHEY and CDR2 is SVGAGI in the germline V gene. V was clipped by 2 bases and J by 4 bases; unmatched bases: 14. This CDR3 has 18 residues. The chain's CDR3 is CASSYTARDRAVNQPQHF. CDR3 nucleotides: TGTGCCAGCAGTTACACAGCAAGAGACAGGGCCGTAAATCAGCCCCAGCATTTT.

This chain uses TRBV9 with TRBJ2-7, with 9 bases aligning to TRBD1. The CDR3 runs to 14 residues. Germline CDR1 reads SGDLS; CDR2 reads YYNGEE. Trimming cost V 6 bases and J 4 bases; bases outside gene matches: 8. DNA for the CDR3: TGTGCCAGCAACACAGGGGGCGTCGGGTACGAGCAGTACTTC. Translated, it gives CASNTGGVGYEQYF.